This entry is about one T cell receptor beta chain. These data belong to a study of regulatory T cells in long-lasting Graves disease. Study summary: Duration of antithyroid drug therapy among newly diagnosed Graves' patients was under 3 months.

Both iRepertoire HTBI primers and Arm-PCR of CDR3 regions were used to build the TCR beta libraries. Via MiXCR, TCRdb re-called the multiplex PCR reads, giving one row per CDR3 protein. This table has some 370,000 distinct CDR3 sequences, over 9.5% appearing once. Trimming removed 6 bases at V and 1 base at J, with 18 bases between. The CDR3 contains 15 residues. From germline, CDR1 is SQVTM and CDR2 ANQGSEA. Time point given: newly diagnosed GD, antithyroid drugs for less than 3 months. There was RNA extracted from PBMCs, and the TCR library was made from it. This same sample was also part of a study on T cells in Graves' hyperthyroidism and ophthalmopathy. As that report states: Diagnosing involved the use of clinical symptoms, serum thyroxine and TRAb, thyroid ultrasound and orbital computed tomography. HTBI primers were the set used in a first-round RT-PCR of the TCR CDR3.

The receptor's source is a woman under 30 with Graves disease. Specimen: peripheral blood mononuclear cells (PBMCs), collected at new diagnosis, from a patient treated with antithyroid drugs. This sequence joins TRBV29-1 and TRBJ1-1; D perhaps matches TRBD1 (6 bases). CDR3 region: CSVRGGRRRNTEAFF. The CDR3 DNA reads as TGCAGCGTCAGGGGCGGAAGACGGAGGAACACTGAAGCTTTCTTT.